This T cell receptor beta chain was retrieved from a study of blood T cell repertoires in COVID-19. Study-wide background: The United States, Italy and Spain supplied acute and convalescent COVID-19 samples. PBMCs, B-cell-depleted T cells, or T cells provided the cDNA or gDNA that made up the material.

V lost 5 bases and J 3 bases, leaving 17 bases between the germline ends. Germline V lookup: CDR1 SGHAT, CDR2 FQNNGV. This CDR3 has 16 amino acids. This clone occurred once. Authors' analysis steps: Scientists estimated how many nucleated cells there were by amplifying reference gene primers. The protocol was immunoSEQ multiplex PCR, while the TCRdb copy is restricted to in-frame clones and leaves out a portion. From that table come the V and J calls and clone size; the DNA was used to work out D and trimming. The repertoire has 75,000 to 100,000 clones, about four fifths of them found once; the top ten carry 6% to 7.5%.

The sequence was collected from a man aged 45-65 years with active or convalescent COVID-19. Sequencing input: peripheral blood. This rearrangement joins TRBV11-2 to TRBJ2-1; tentative D call: TRBD2 (6 bases). Written as DNA, the CDR3 is TGTGCCAGCAGCCCCGTCGCCGGGACTCTCTACAATGAGCAGTTCTTC. Amino acids: CASSPVAGTLYNEQFF.